The 18 T cell receptor beta chains presented below share a single source sample, sequenced in a study of breast tumors, draining lymph nodes, adjacent tissues. Axillary draining lymph nodes of breast cancer patients supplied the node samples. Via MiXCR, TCRdb re-called the multiplex PCR reads, giving one row per CDR3 protein. The sample carries fewer than 150,000 distinct CDR3 sequences, 21% recorded once. Material: axillary lymph node tissue. The source of these receptors is a female donor with breast cancer. Some clones in this sample may be carry-over from other donors' samples.

Notes on this clonotype: No conserved phenylalanine or tryptophan is present at the end of the CDR3, so a read error is the likely explanation. The chain has TRBV20-1 and TRBJ2-7; a possible D gene is TRBD2 (5 bases). CDR1 and CDR2 (germline): DFQATT, SNEGSKA (reference sequence). CDR3 length equals 14 residues. CDR3 amino acids: CSAPPFGGSYEQYS. The CDR3 bases are TGCAGTGCCCCCCCTTTTGGAGGCAGCTACGAACAGTACTCC.

The table lists this clonotype with many counts. The CDR3 here is CASSQWGEGSTDTQYF. CDR3 DNA sequence: TGTGCCAGCAGCCAGTGGGGTGAAGGGAGCACAGATACGCAGTATTTT. V gene TRBV4-2 combines with J gene TRBJ2-3; no clear D. Trimming left V 3 bases short and J 0 bases short, with 13 bases between. Germline loops: CDR1 LGHNA, CDR2 YNFKEQ. CDR3 length: 16 residues.

There are many counts of this clonotype. The rearrangement links TRBV19 to TRBJ1-4; 8 bases are a match to TRBD1. The CDR3 sequence is 15 residues long. Germline trimming cut 3 bases from V and 3 bases from J; bases unmatched to any gene: 3. The germline CDR1 and CDR2 sequences are LNHDA and SQIVND (reference sequence). CDR3 bases: TGTGCCAGTAGTATGGGCAGGGGGCCTAATGAAAAACTGTTTTTT. This codes for CASSMGRGPNEKLFF.

This clonotype has a count of ten or more. The chain joins TRBV2 to TRBJ1-2, with 9 bases lining up with TRBD1. J was trimmed by 2 bases and V by 5 bases; bases with no gene match: 6. The CDR3 covers 15 residues. Germline values: CDR1 SNHLY, CDR2 FYNNEI. For the CDR3, the DNA is TGTGCCAGCAGTCTACAAGGGACAGGGAACTATGGCTACACCTTC. Translating gives CASSLQGTGNYGYTF.

Many counts were recorded for this clonotype. This rearrangement joins TRBV9 to TRBJ2-1; D remains ambiguous. This CDR3 spans 15 amino acids. The germline gives CDR1 SGDLS, CDR2 YYNGEE. V was clipped by 4 bases and J by 0 bases, with 11 bases between them. The CDR3 sequence: CASSQADSSYNEQFF. The CDR3, as DNA: TGTGCCAGCAGCCAGGCCGATAGCTCCTACAATGAGCAGTTCTTC.

At least ten counts were recorded for this clonotype. The chain employs TRBV5-4 and TRBJ2-1; D is unresolved. Germline V gives CDR1 SGHNT, CDR2 YYREEE (reference sequence). The CDR3 covers 16 residues. V was cut by 5 bases and J by 0 bases, with 15 bases left in between. The CDR3 bases are TGTGCCAGCAGACACCCGCACCCATCCTCCTACAATGAGCAGTTCTTC. This encodes CASRHPHPSSYNEQFF.

This clonotype was detected many times. The CDR3 coding sequence is TGTGCCAGCACCGGGACTAGCGGCTACAATGAGCAGTTCTTC. Translated: CASTGTSGYNEQFF. The chain combines TRBV6-1 with TRBJ2-1; the match to TRBD2 covers 11 bases. This CDR3 spans 14 amino acids. J lost 3 bases, V lost 7 bases, and 2 bases had no gene match. Germline CDR1 MNHNS, CDR2 SASEGT.

Concerning this clonotype itself: A much larger clone is a single base away; this may be a read error. The V and J genes are TRBV27 and TRBJ2-7; D is unresolved. Looked up from germline, CDR1 is MNHEY and CDR2 is SMNVEV (reference sequence). This CDR3 is 15 amino acids long. The CDR3 nucleotides read TGTGCCGGCAGTTTATCGAGAGGCGGAACCTACGAGCAGTACTTC. Translated: CAGSLSRGGTYEQYF.

The chain is built from TRBV28 and TRBJ1-5; the match to TRBD1 covers 10 bases. This CDR3 comprises 15 residues. Germline V gene lookup returns CDR1 MDHEN and CDR2 SYDVKM. Unmatched junction bases numbered 5, after V lost 6 bases and J lost 3 bases. CDR3 in DNA: TGTGCCAGCAGCCGGACAGGGGGATACAATCAGCCCCAGCATTTT. This codes for CASSRTGGYNQPQHF.

In this sample, this clonotype turned up many times. The J gene is TRBJ2-7, the V gene TRBV12-3 or TRBV12-4, with 10 bases fitting TRBD1. With V trimmed by 6 bases and J by 4 bases, 3 bases remained unmatched. The CDR3 is 13 amino acids. Here the CDR3 DNA reads TGTGCCAGCAGGTGGACAGGGGGGTACGAGCAGTACTTC. Its translation: CASRWTGGYEQYF.

At least ten counts were recorded for this clonotype. The DNA for the CDR3 is TGTGCCAGCAACGGCCCCCAGGGACAGGGCTATGGCTACACCTTC. Translating it yields CASNGPQGQGYGYTF. The rearrangement joins TRBV7-9 to TRBJ1-2; 9 bases match TRBD1. CDR1 and CDR2 from the germline V gene are SEHNR and FQNEAQ (reference sequence). The CDR3 runs 15 residues. With 7 bases clipped from V and 4 bases from J, the junction kept 10 bases outside the gene matches. The full variable domain, its missing parts supplied by reference TRBV7-9 and TRBJ1-2, is DTGVSQNPRHKITKRGQNVTFRCDPISEHNRLYWYRQTLGQGPEFLTYFQNEAQLEKSRLLSDRFSAERPKGSFSTLEIQRTEQGDSAMYLCASNGPQGQGYGYTFGSGTRLTVV.

This clonotype was found many times. V is TRBV5-5 and J is TRBJ2-1; TRBD2 matches at 10 bases. This CDR3 is 16 amino acids long. Per germline, CDR1 SGHKS and CDR2 YYEKEE (reference sequence). The J segment lost 5 bases and the V segment lost 1 base, leaving 6 bases of the junction unmatched. The CDR3 bases are TGTGCCAGCAGCTTGTTAGCGGGAGGCATTAACAATGAGCAGTTCTTC. Its translation is CASSLLAGGINNEQFF.

This clonotype was seen at least ten times. The J gene is TRBJ1-2, the V gene TRBV5-1; D ambiguous. CDR1 and CDR2 (germline): SGHRS, YFSETQ. V was trimmed by 3 bases and J by 8 bases, leaving 11 bases between them. The CDR3 has 12 residues. DNA of the CDR3: TGCGCCAGCAGCTACGGCCAAGGGGGCTACACCTTC. It encodes CASSYGQGGYTF.

The rearrangement links TRBV6-1 to TRBJ1-3; D is undetermined. Germline CDR1 MNHNS, CDR2 SASEGT. This CDR3 has 14 amino acids. Trimming removed 3 bases at V and 0 bases at J, with 6 bases between. The CDR3 DNA reads as TGTGCCAGCAGTGAGGCCTACTCTGGAAACACCATATATTTT. It codes for CASSEAYSGNTIYF.

This clonotype was observed at least ten times. The V and J genes are TRBV5-5 and TRBJ1-2; 12 positions match TRBD1. Germline V CDR1 and CDR2: SGHKS, YYEKEE (reference sequence). Germline trimming cut 4 bases from V and 8 bases from J; bases unmatched to any gene: 12. The CDR3 is made up of 16 amino acids. The CDR3 spells CASSPGDRGLGLGYTF. As DNA, the CDR3 is TGTGCCAGCAGCCCCGGGGACAGGGGGCTTGGGTTGGGCTACACCTTC.

This clonotype was counted many times. The CDR3 is CASSPVDRGNGYTF. CDR3 nucleotides: TGCGCCAGCAGCCCGGTAGACAGGGGGAATGGCTACACCTTC. The chain is built from TRBV5-1 and TRBJ1-2, with TRBD1 identical over 9 bases. This CDR3 is 14 amino acids long. The V and J ends lost 4 bases and 6 bases, in that order; junction bases with no gene match: 7. Germline lookup yields CDR1 SGHRS and CDR2 YFSETQ.

This clonotype was detected ten times or more. The V and J genes are TRBV6-5 and TRBJ1-2, with 9 bases matching TRBD1. CDR1 and CDR2 (germline): MNHEY, SVGAGI. CDR3 length equals 14 residues. The junction had 5 bases not matched to a gene; V was cut back by 6 bases and J by 3 bases. The CDR3 coding sequence is TGTGCCAGCAGAAAGACAGGGGGGGACTATGGCTACACCTTC. Translating it yields CASRKTGGDYGYTF.

The rearrangement joins TRBV27 to TRBJ2-7; unclear D gene. The CDR3 contains 13 residues. Trimming stripped 0 bases from V and 3 bases from J, with 6 bases between. Germline lookup yields CDR1 MNHEY and CDR2 SMNVEV (reference sequence). The CDR3 region is CASSLSPNYEQYF. CDR3 nucleotide sequence: TGTGCCAGCAGTTTATCGCCCAACTACGAGCAGTACTTC.